Listed below are T cell receptor beta chains from one sample, sequenced in a study of blood T cell repertoires in COVID-19. The table came from immunoSEQ multiplex PCR; TCRdb's copy has only in-frame clones and leaves some out. The sample yields approximately 180,000 clones, approximately 85% seen once. Sequenced input: peripheral blood. All receptors derive from a man in his sixties with acute or convalescent COVID-19. CDR3s include the opening cysteine and the closing phenylalanine or tryptophan. The D gene is left open where the match is weak. Clone size appears in some rows only: once, few, many, or a class for an expanded clone.

CDR3nt,CDR3aa,v_gene,abundance,j_gene,len,d_gene
TGTGCCAGCAGTGACCCCACACTCGGGGGGCGGGAGCAGTTCTTC,CASSDPTLGGREQFF,TRBV2,NA,TRBJ2-1,15,NA
TGTGCCAGTAGGGCTCTCAATGAGCAGTTCTTC,CASRALNEQFF,TRBV19,NA,TRBJ2-1,11,NA
TGCGCCAGCAGCTATACAGGAGCAACTAATGAAAAACTGTTTTTT,CASSYTGATNEKLFF,TRBV5-1,once,TRBJ1-4,15,NA
TGTGCCAGCAGTTTCCAGGGGGCTAACAATCAGCCCCAGCATTTT,CASSFQGANNQPQHF,TRBV28,NA,TRBJ1-5,15,TRBD1
TGTGCCAGCAGCCAACAGGGGGAAGCTTTCTTT,CASSQQGEAFF,TRBV7-2,once,TRBJ1-1,11,TRBD1
TGTGCCAGCAGTTCGACCCTAGCGGGGGACTACGAGCAGTACTTC,CASSSTLAGDYEQYF,TRBV28,NA,TRBJ2-7,15,TRBD2
TGCAGTGCTAGTGACGGGAGGGGAGACGAGCAGTACTTC,CSASDGRGDEQYF,TRBV20-1,NA,TRBJ2-7,13,TRBD2
TGCGCCAGCGACAGGCGCCCCTACGAGCAGTACTTC,CASDRRPYEQYF,TRBV10-1,NA,TRBJ2-7,12,NA
TGTGCCAGCAGCGTTACTAGCGGGGCCTACAATGAGCAGTTCTTC,CASSVTSGAYNEQFF,TRBV7-8,once,TRBJ2-1,15,TRBD2
TGTGCCAGCAGCCGACTGGTGGGGGGAGAGACCCAGTACTTC,CASSRLVGGETQYF,TRBV7-9,NA,TRBJ2-5,14,NA
TGTGCCACCAGCAGAGTGCGAGCGGGGACCTACGAGCAGTACTTC,CATSRVRAGTYEQYF,TRBV15,NA,TRBJ2-7,15,TRBD2
TGTGCCACCAGTGATTTGCCCCGGACAGGGCGCGCGATGCTCGCAGATACGCAGTATTTT,CATSDLPRTGRAMLADTQYF,TRBV24-1,NA,TRBJ2-3,20,TRBD1
TGTGCCAGCAACGAGAGGGTAGCAGAAGCTTTCTTT,CASNERVAEAFF,TRBV21-1,NA,TRBJ1-1,12,NA
TGTGCCAGCAGCTTAGGGGGGGACAGTTCCTACGAGCAGTACTTC,CASSLGGDSSYEQYF,TRBV11-2,NA,TRBJ2-7,15,NA
TGTGCCAGCATCAAAGGATCTGGCGGGAGTGATGAGCAGTTCTTC,CASIKGSGGSDEQFF,TRBV7-6,few,TRBJ2-1,15,TRBD2
TGCAGCGTTGTGGCGGGACGGAACACCGGGGAGCTGTTTTTT,CSVVAGRNTGELFF,TRBV29-1,NA,TRBJ2-2,14,NA
TGTGCCAGTAGTCGGGGCCTACCATGGGGGGGAAAACTGTTTTTT,CASSRGLPWGGKLFF,TRBV19,NA,TRBJ1-4,15,NA
TGTGCCAGCAGTTACTCGAGAGTCTCTGAGCAGTTCTTC,CASSYSRVSEQFF,TRBV6-5,NA,TRBJ2-1,13,NA
TGTGCCAGCAGCTTAGAATGCCGGGAGGATGAAAAACTGTTTTTT,CASSLECREDEKLFF,TRBV11-3,NA,TRBJ1-4,15,NA
TGCGCCAGCAGCCACGAGTACGGCGGCCCTAGCGAAAAACTGTTTTTT,CASSHEYGGPSEKLFF,TRBV4-3,NA,TRBJ1-4,16,NA
TGTGCCAGCAGTTTGGGGACAGGGGGCGTCGAGCAGTACTTC,CASSLGTGGVEQYF,TRBV27,NA,TRBJ2-7,14,TRBD1
TGCGCCAGCAGCCACCCGGACAGGGTGGGCACAGATACGCAGTATTTT,CASSHPDRVGTDTQYF,TRBV4-1,NA,TRBJ2-3,16,TRBD1
TGTGCCAGTAGTGTAACAGGCCACTACACCTTC,CASSVTGHYTF,TRBV19,NA,TRBJ1-2,11,NA
TGTGCCAGCAGCTTAATTGGGGGGGAGCAGTTCTTC,CASSLIGGEQFF,TRBV7-3,NA,TRBJ2-1,12,NA
TGTGCCAGCAGGGGACTAGCGGGAGAAGGCACCGGGGAGCTGTTTTTT,CASRGLAGEGTGELFF,TRBV6-6,NA,TRBJ2-2,16,TRBD2
TGTGCCAGCAGCCACCTAACGGGACAGGGCCACAATGAGCAGTTCTTC,CASSHLTGQGHNEQFF,TRBV3-1/TRBV3-2,NA,TRBJ2-1,16,TRBD1
TGTGCCAGCAGCAAAAGGGAGGTGGGCTGGTTCTACGAGCAGTACTTC,CASSKREVGWFYEQYF,TRBV21-1,NA,TRBJ2-7,16,NA
TGTGCCAGCAGTTGGGACAGGTTGGGCACTGAAGCTTTCTTT,CASSWDRLGTEAFF,TRBV2,NA,TRBJ1-1,14,TRBD1
TGTGCCAGCAGCTCGACTAGCGGGAAGAGCTCCTACAATGAGCAGTTCTTC,CASSSTSGKSSYNEQFF,TRBV7-9,NA,TRBJ2-1,17,TRBD2
TGTGCCAGCAGCCCGGGACAGCTGAACACTGAAGCTTTCTTT,CASSPGQLNTEAFF,TRBV7-2,NA,TRBJ1-1,14,TRBD1
TGCGCCAGCAGCCAAGAATGGGCCGTCTATGGCTACACCTTC,CASSQEWAVYGYTF,TRBV4-3,NA,TRBJ1-2,14,NA
TGTGCCAGTAGTAGCCAGGGTCGCGGCTACACCTTC,CASSSQGRGYTF,TRBV19,NA,TRBJ1-2,12,NA
TGTGCCAGCAGGGAGGTTGGAAAGGACTATGGCTACACCTTC,CASREVGKDYGYTF,TRBV6-5,NA,TRBJ1-2,14,NA
TGCGCCAGCAGCTTTGGACAGGGGGAGGTACCCGGGGAGCTGTTTTTT,CASSFGQGEVPGELFF,TRBV5-1,few,TRBJ2-2,16,TRBD1
TGTGCCAGCAGCCCCCGTGCGCCAAGCTCCTATAATTCACCCCTCCACTTT,CASSPRAPSSYNSPLHF,TRBV4-2,NA,TRBJ1-6,17,NA
TGTGCCAACCCCAGGGATGGGGCTTTCTTT,CANPRDGAFF,TRBV28,once,TRBJ1-1,10,NA
TGTGCCAGCAGCTCTCCCGAGGGAAGCTCCTACGAGCAGTACTTC,CASSSPEGSSYEQYF,TRBV7-9,once,TRBJ2-7,15,NA
TGTGCCATCAGTGACAGGCAGTCAAACACTGAAGCTTTCTTT,CAISDRQSNTEAFF,TRBV10-3,NA,TRBJ1-1,14,NA
TGTGCCAGCTCTAGCGGGTACTCCTACGAGCAGTACTTC,CASSSGYSYEQYF,TRBV19,once,TRBJ2-7,13,TRBD2
TGTGCCAGCAGTTTCTCGACCGGGACTGAAGCTTTCTTT,CASSFSTGTEAFF,TRBV28,NA,TRBJ1-1,13,NA
TGTGCCAGCAGCAAACAGGGGTCCAAAGCGGGAGGGGTCCACAATGAGCAGTTCTTC,CASSKQGSKAGGVHNEQFF,TRBV21-1,few,TRBJ2-1,19,NA
TGTGCCTGGAGTGTGACAGGGGGCTCTCTGGGTAATTCACCCCTCCACTTT,CAWSVTGGSLGNSPLHF,TRBV30,NA,TRBJ1-6,17,TRBD1
TGTGCCAGCACCCCGGGACAGCAGCAAGAGACCCAGTACTTC,CASTPGQQQETQYF,TRBV6-4,NA,TRBJ2-5,14,TRBD1
TGTGCCAGCAGCGCAAAACAGCGAACCAGGGATGGCTACACCTTC,CASSAKQRTRDGYTF,TRBV9,few,TRBJ1-2,15,NA
TGTGCCAGCAGCTTGGGACTAGCGGGGCCCTACGAGCAGTACTTC,CASSLGLAGPYEQYF,TRBV5-6,NA,TRBJ2-7,15,TRBD2
TGTGCCAGCAGTTGGAGGCCACCCCTCCACTTT,CASSWRPPLHF,TRBV28,NA,TRBJ1-6,11,NA
TGTGCCAGCAGTCCCGGACAGGGTAACGATTCACCCCTCCACTTT,CASSPGQGNDSPLHF,TRBV6-5,medium-sized,TRBJ1-6,15,TRBD1
TGTGCCAGCTCACCAATGGGACAGGGACGCGAGCAGTACTTC,CASSPMGQGREQYF,TRBV18,few,TRBJ2-7,14,TRBD1
TGTGCCAGCAGCTGGACAGGGAACAATCAGCCCCAGCATTTT,CASSWTGNNQPQHF,TRBV7-2,few,TRBJ1-5,14,TRBD1
TGTGCCAGCAGCATAAAGACAGGGTTCGATACCACTGAAGCTTTCTTT,CASSIKTGFDTTEAFF,TRBV7-9,few,TRBJ1-1,16,TRBD1
TGCAGCGTAGTCAACACAGGGGGCGCCTCCTACGAGCAGTACTTC,CSVVNTGGASYEQYF,TRBV29-1,NA,TRBJ2-7,15,TRBD1
TGTGCCAGCACACTCACAGGGGTCTGGGATGGCTACACCTTC,CASTLTGVWDGYTF,TRBV28,NA,TRBJ1-2,14,TRBD1
TGTGCCAGCAGCTTAAGGAGGGCCCTGAACACCGGGGAGCTGTTTTTT,CASSLRRALNTGELFF,TRBV7-3,NA,TRBJ2-2,16,NA
TGTGCCAGCAGTCCCTCCGAGCAGTACTTC,CASSPSEQYF,TRBV28,once,TRBJ2-7,10,NA
TGTGCCATCAGTCCAGCGGGGGGAATTTACAATGAGCAGTTCTTC,CAISPAGGIYNEQFF,TRBV10-3,NA,TRBJ2-1,15,TRBD2
TGTGCCAGCAGTGTCGGGACAGGGCAGAACATTCAGTACTTC,CASSVGTGQNIQYF,TRBV27,NA,TRBJ2-4,14,TRBD1
TGTGCCAGCAGCTCCCGTCAGGGTTTTGGAGGCTACACCTTC,CASSSRQGFGGYTF,TRBV7-6,NA,TRBJ1-2,14,NA
TGTGCCAGCAGGGACAGGGGCGTGAACACCGGGGAGCTGTTTTTT,CASRDRGVNTGELFF,TRBV6-6,NA,TRBJ2-2,15,TRBD1
TGTGCCAGCAGCTTAGCGCGTGGGGACAGCGTGTACAATGAGCAGTTCTTC,CASSLARGDSVYNEQFF,TRBV7-8,NA,TRBJ2-1,17,TRBD1